These 18 T cell receptor beta chains were sequenced from one sample in a study of blood T cells in healthy people across ages (dated by TCRdb to between 2015 and 2016). Library construction relied on 5' RACE. The instrument given in TCRdb is Illumina HiSeq 2500. A second PCR of roughly 6 to 12 cycles was run with a J-beta primer mix and a sample-barcoded 5' primer. TCRdb trimmed public reads at Q25 via fastp, called clones via MiXCR and kept in-frame beta chains. Identical CDR3 protein sequences are pooled into one entry, listed with their most common genes and DNA. The sample has around 990,000 distinct CDR3 sequences on record, under 30% of them singletons. The ten largest make up less than 0.85% of the sample. These data also featured in a second study, about T cells of mothers and their children.

Sample: blood. All receptors derive from a girl aged 2 to 10 in good health.

The rearrangement joins TRBV24-1 to TRBJ2-1, with 8 positions matching TRBD2. Germline CDR1 KGHDR, CDR2 SFDVKD. The CDR3 covers 17 residues. Trimming took 3 bases from V and 5 from J; bases not matched to a gene: 11. The CDR3: CATSDPWARGGHNEQFF. CDR3 nucleotides: TGTGCCACCAGTGATCCATGGGCCCGGGGGGGGCACAATGAGCAGTTCTTC.

This clonotype was counted once. The gene calls are TRBV28 and TRBJ2-7; D is uncertain. CDR1 MDHEN and CDR2 SYDVKM come from the germline V gene. The V and J ends lost 4 bases and 3 bases respectively, with 16 bases between them. The CDR3 totals 15 residues. The CDR3 sequence is CASSWRTGPYYEQYF. For the CDR3, the DNA is TGTGCCAGCAGTTGGAGAACCGGGCCCTACTACGAGCAGTACTTC. Using reference TRBV28 and TRBJ2-7 for the parts outside the CDR3, the full variable domain is DVKVTQSSRYLVKRTGEKVFLECVQDMDHENMFWYRQDPGLGLRLIYFSYDVKMKEKGDIPEGYSVSREKKERFSLILESASTNQTSMYLCASSWRTGPYYEQYFGPGTRLTVT.

The J gene is TRBJ2-5, the V gene TRBV20-1; the match to TRBD2 covers 7 bases. V was pared by 0 bases and J by 5 bases, with 6 bases of the junction left unmatched. CDR1 is DFQATT and CDR2 is SNEGSKA in the germline V gene (reference sequence). This CDR3 is built from 14 residues. The CDR3 DNA sequence: TGCAGTGCTAGAGATGGGGGGGAACGGGAGACCCAGTACTTC. It translates to CSARDGGERETQYF.

This chain links TRBV27 with TRBJ2-1; 8 bases map to TRBD2. Germline V gene sequence: CDR1 MNHEY, CDR2 SMNVEV (reference sequence). Unmatched junction bases numbered 6, after V lost 3 bases and J lost 8 bases. CDR3 size: 14 residues. CDR3 in amino acids: CASSLITGGDEQFF. CDR3 in DNA: TGTGCCAGCAGTTTGATAACGGGGGGGGATGAGCAGTTCTTC.

The chain recombines TRBV12-3 or TRBV12-4 with TRBJ2-7; TRBD1 is a possible D gene (6 bases). Trimming stripped 7 bases from V and 6 bases from J, with 19 bases between. The CDR3 has 14 amino acids. The CDR3 is CASTKRTAQGEQYF. The CDR3 region has the DNA TGTGCCAGCACCAAAAGGACAGCTCAGGGCGAGCAGTACTTC.

This clonotype was counted only a few times. V gene TRBV29-1 combines with J gene TRBJ2-5; tentative D call: TRBD2 (6 bases). Germline V gives CDR1 SQVTM, CDR2 ANQGSEA. Trimming took 8 bases from V and 5 from J, leaving 18 bases between them. CDR3 length: 13 amino acids. CDR3 nucleotide sequence: TGCAGCCTATTAGCGGACGGCGGGGAGACCCAGTACTTC. As protein: CSLLADGGETQYF. Drawing the rest from reference TRBV29-1 and TRBJ2-5, the complete variable domain is SAVISQKPSRDICQRGTSLTIQCQVDSQVTMMFWYRQQPGQSLTLIATANQGSEATYESGFVIDKFPISRPNLTFSTLTVSNMSPEDSSIYLCSLLADGGETQYFGPGTRLLVL.

This clonotype has a handful of counts. The chain links TRBV11-2 to TRBJ2-1; 7 bases fit TRBD2. CDR3 size: 16 residues. Germline loops: CDR1 SGHAT, CDR2 FQNNGV. V dropped 1 base and J dropped 8; count of bases not matched to a gene: 11. The CDR3 DNA is TGTGCCAGCAGCTTAGGGGGCCTAGCGGAGCCCGATGAGCAGTTCTTC. Translated: CASSLGGLAEPDEQFF.

There are a few counts of this clonotype. The V gene is TRBV4-1, the J gene TRBJ2-5; 12 positions match TRBD2. Germline CDR1 MGHRA, CDR2 YSYEKL. CDR3 length equals 16 residues. Unmatched junction bases numbered 5, after V lost 4 bases and J lost 2 bases. This CDR3 reads CASSLTSGRIQETQYF. As DNA, the CDR3 is TGCGCCAGCAGCCTTACTAGCGGGAGGATTCAAGAGACCCAGTACTTC.

This clonotype has more than one count but fewer than ten. The chain is built from TRBV29-1 and TRBJ2-7, with 10 positions matching TRBD1. The CDR3 covers 13 residues. CDR1 is SQVTM, CDR2 ANQGSEA, per germline. V lost 6 bases and J lost 3; bases outside the gene matches: 5. The CDR3 region is CSVQGQGNYEQYF. The DNA of the CDR3 is TGCAGCGTCCAGGGACAGGGGAACTACGAGCAGTACTTC.

This chain connects TRBV7-2 to TRBJ1-2, with D possibly being TRBD1 (5 bases). Per germline, CDR1 SGHTA and CDR2 FQGNSA. This CDR3 is built from 16 residues. Between the trimmed V and J ends, which lost 4 bases and 12 bases, there was a span of 27 bases. The CDR3 loop is CASSSDRDRPRELDTF. Here the CDR3 DNA reads TGTGCCAGCAGCTCAGACCGAGACAGACCTAGGGAGTTAGACACCTTC.

A word on this clonotype: One end of the junction does not line up with germline, which may come from a read error. This rearrangement joins TRBV6-5 to TRBJ1-1, with no clear D. Germline lookup yields CDR1 MNHEY and CDR2 SVGAGI. The CDR3 is made up of 12 amino acids. Written as DNA, the CDR3 is TGTGCCAGCAGTTTCTTGGGAACTGGAGCTTTCTTT. Translating gives CASSFLGTGAFF.

This clonotype was detected a few times. CDR3 residues: CASSYRGTYNEQFF. The CDR3 bases are TGTGCCAGCAGTTACAGGGGAACCTACAATGAGCAGTTCTTC. V is TRBV7-9 and J is TRBJ2-1; 7 nucleotides line up with TRBD1. CDR1 and CDR2 from the germline V gene are SEHNR and FQNEAQ (reference sequence). There are 14 residues in the CDR3. The J segment lost 2 bases and the V segment lost 6 bases, leaving 4 bases of the junction unmatched.

This clonotype was detected only a few times. This chain links TRBV5-5 with TRBJ1-4; 7 bases are shared with TRBD1. This CDR3 region has 15 residues. CDR1 is SGHKS, CDR2 YYEKEE, per germline (reference sequence). The trim removed 1 base at V and 4 bases at J, leaving 4 bases unmatched. The CDR3 sequence is CASSLRQGHNEKLFF. As DNA, the CDR3 is TGTGCCAGCAGCTTGCGACAGGGACATAATGAAAAACTGTTTTTT.

This chain uses TRBV10-3 with TRBJ2-1, with D perhaps assigned TRBD1 or TRBD2 (5 bases each). Looked up from germline, CDR1 is ENHRY and CDR2 is SYGVKD. Trimming shortened V by 8 bases and J by 6 bases, and 14 bases separated the two germline ends. This CDR3 has 13 residues. DNA of the CDR3: TGTGCCATCGGGACCGAATTGTCCAATGAGCAGTTCTTC. Protein: CAIGTELSNEQFF.

This chain connects TRBV7-2 to TRBJ2-3; D is unclear. The length of the CDR3 is 14 residues. Trimming stripped 5 bases from V and 12 bases from J, with 21 bases between. Germline assignment: CDR1 SGHTA and CDR2 FQGNSA. In nucleotides, the CDR3 is TGTGCCAGCAGCCCGACGGGCCGGAGTGTCCCCCAGTATTTT. As protein: CASSPTGRSVPQYF.

Regarding this clonotype: At one end, the junction sequence differs from germline, possibly due to a read error. The chain links TRBV9 to TRBJ2-7; D is possibly TRBD2 (6 bases). The CDR3 is 16 residues long. Germline loops: CDR1 SGDLS, CDR2 YYNGEE. Written as DNA, the CDR3 is TGTGTCAGCAGCCCCACTCCGGGACTGGGAAACTATGAGCAGTACTTC. The encoded protein is CVSSPTPGLGNYEQYF.

Concerning this clonotype itself: An end of the junction differs from the germline gene, which may be a read error. The chain employs TRBV7-7 and TRBJ2-1, with D tentatively TRBD1 or TRBD2 (7 bases each). The CDR3 loop spans 13 amino acids. The germline V gene encodes CDR1 SSHAT and CDR2 FNYEAQ (reference sequence). The DNA of the CDR3 is TGTGCTAGCAGCCCAGGGGGGGGGCGTGAGCAGTTCTTC. It is translated as CASSPGGGREQFF.

V is TRBV7-9 and J is TRBJ2-7, with 9 bases matching TRBD2. The CDR3 extends over 17 amino acids. Germline CDR1 SEHNR, CDR2 FQNEAQ (reference sequence). Unmatched junction bases numbered 14, after V lost 4 bases and J lost 4 bases. CDR3 in amino acids: CASSSPREAGGLYEQYF. CDR3 DNA sequence: TGTGCCAGCAGCTCACCCAGAGAAGCGGGGGGTTTATACGAGCAGTACTTC.